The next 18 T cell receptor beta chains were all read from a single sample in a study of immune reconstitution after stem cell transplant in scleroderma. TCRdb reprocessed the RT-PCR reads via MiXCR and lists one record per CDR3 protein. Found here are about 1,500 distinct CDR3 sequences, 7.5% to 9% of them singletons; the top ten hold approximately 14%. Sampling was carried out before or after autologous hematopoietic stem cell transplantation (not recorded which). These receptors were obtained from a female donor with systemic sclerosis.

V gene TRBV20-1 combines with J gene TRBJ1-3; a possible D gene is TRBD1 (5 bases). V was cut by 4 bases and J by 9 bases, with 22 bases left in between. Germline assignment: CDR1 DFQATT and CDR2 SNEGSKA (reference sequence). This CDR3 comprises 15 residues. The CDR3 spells CSAIPSGAAVSTIYF. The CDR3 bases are TGCAGTGCTATCCCCTCTGGGGCGGCTGTGAGCACCATATATTTT.

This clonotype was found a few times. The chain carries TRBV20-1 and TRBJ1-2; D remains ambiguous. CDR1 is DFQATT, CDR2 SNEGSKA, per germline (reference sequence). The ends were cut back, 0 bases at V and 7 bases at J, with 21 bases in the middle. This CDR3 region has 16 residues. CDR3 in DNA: TGCAGTGCTAGAGATATCCCTACCCCGCAGCTTAGTGGCTACACCTTC. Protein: CSARDIPTPQLSGYTF.

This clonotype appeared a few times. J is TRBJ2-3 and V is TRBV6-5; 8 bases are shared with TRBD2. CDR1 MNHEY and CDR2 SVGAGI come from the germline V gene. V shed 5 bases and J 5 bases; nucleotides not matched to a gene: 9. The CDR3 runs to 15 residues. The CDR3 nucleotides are TGTGCCAGCAGTCCCTTAGCGGGGCTCGGAGATACGCAGTATTTT. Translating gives CASSPLAGLGDTQYF.

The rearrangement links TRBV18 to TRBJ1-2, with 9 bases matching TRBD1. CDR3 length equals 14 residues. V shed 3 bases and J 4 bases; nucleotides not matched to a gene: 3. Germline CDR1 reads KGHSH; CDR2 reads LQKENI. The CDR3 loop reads CASSPSTGGYGYTF. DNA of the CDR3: TGTGCCAGCTCACCCTCGACAGGGGGCTATGGCTACACCTTC.

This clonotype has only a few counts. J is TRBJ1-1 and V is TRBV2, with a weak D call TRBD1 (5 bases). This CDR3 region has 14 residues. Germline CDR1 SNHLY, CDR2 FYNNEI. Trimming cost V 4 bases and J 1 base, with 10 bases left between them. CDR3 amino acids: CASSADITNTEAFF. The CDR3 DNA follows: TGTGCCAGCAGTGCGGACATAACGAACACTGAAGCTTTCTTT.

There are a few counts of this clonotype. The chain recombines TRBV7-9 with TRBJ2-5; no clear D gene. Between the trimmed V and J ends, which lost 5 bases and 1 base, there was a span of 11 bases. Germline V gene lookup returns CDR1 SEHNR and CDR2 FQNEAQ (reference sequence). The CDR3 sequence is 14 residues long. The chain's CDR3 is CASSPPGGQETQYF. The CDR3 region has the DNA TGTGCCAGCAGCCCGCCGGGTGGCCAAGAGACCCAGTACTTC.

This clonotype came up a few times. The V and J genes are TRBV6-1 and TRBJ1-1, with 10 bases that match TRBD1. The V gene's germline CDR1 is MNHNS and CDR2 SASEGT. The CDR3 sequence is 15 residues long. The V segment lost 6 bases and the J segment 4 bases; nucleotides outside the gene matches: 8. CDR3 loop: CASSGTGAMSTEAFF. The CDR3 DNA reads TGTGCCAGCAGCGGGACAGGGGCTATGAGCACTGAAGCTTTCTTT.

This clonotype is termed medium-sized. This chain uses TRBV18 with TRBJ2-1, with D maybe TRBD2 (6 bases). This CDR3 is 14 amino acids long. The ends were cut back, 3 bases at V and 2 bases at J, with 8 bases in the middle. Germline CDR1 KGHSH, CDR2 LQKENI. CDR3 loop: CASSPAGTYNEQFF. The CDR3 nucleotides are TGTGCCAGCTCACCCGCGGGAACCTACAATGAGCAGTTCTTC.

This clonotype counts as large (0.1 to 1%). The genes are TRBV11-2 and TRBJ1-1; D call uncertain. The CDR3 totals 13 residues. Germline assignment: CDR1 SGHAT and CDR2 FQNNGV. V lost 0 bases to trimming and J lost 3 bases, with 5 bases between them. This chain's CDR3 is CASSLERYTEAFF. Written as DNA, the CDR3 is TGTGCCAGCAGCTTAGAGAGATACACTGAAGCTTTCTTT.

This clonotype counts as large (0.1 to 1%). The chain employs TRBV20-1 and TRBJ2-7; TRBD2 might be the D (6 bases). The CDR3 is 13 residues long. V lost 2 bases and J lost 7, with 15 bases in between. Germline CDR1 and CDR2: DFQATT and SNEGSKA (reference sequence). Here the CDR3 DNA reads TGCAGTGCTAGACGGGACTCCCGAGCGGAGCAGTACTTC. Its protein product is CSARRDSRAEQYF.

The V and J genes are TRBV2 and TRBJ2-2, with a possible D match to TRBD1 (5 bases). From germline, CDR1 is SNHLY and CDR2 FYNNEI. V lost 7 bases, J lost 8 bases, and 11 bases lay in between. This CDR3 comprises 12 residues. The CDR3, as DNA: TGTGCCAGCACTATCAGGGAAGGGGAGCTGTTTTTT. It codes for CASTIREGELFF.

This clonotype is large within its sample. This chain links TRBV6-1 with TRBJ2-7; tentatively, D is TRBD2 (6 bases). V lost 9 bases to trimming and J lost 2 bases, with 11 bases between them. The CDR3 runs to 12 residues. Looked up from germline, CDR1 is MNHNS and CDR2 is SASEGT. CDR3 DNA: TGTGCCAGTGGAGGGAGTCCCTACGAGCAGTACTTC. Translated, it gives CASGGSPYEQYF.

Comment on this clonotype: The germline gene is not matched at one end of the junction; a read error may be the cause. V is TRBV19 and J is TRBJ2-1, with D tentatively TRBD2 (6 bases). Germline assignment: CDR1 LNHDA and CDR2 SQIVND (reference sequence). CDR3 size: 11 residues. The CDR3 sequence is CVSSRGSEQFF. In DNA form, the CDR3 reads TGTGTCAGTAGTCGGGGGAGTGAGCAGTTCTTC.

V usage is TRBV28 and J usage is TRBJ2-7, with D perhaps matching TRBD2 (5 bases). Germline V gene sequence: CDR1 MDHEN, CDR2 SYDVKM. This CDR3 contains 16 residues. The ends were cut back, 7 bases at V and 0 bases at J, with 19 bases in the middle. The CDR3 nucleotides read TGTGCCAGCACCCTCTCGGTTAGCGCGAGCTCCTACGAGCAGTACTTC. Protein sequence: CASTLSVSASSYEQYF.

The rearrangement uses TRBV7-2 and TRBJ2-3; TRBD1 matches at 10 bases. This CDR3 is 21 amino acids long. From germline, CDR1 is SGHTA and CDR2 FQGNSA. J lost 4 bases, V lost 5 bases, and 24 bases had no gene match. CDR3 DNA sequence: TGTGCCAGCAGCGTCCGGGACAGGGGTTATTTGCGGGAAGTGGCGGCAGATACGCAGTATTTT. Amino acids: CASSVRDRGYLREVAADTQYF.

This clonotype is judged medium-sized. The CDR3 bases are TGCAGTGCTAGAGATTTTATCCAGCGGGGTGAGCAGTTCTTC. Translating gives CSARDFIQRGEQFF. The V and J genes are TRBV20-1 and TRBJ2-1, with 7 bases identical to TRBD2. Unmatched junction bases numbered 8, after V lost 0 bases and J lost 9 bases. CDR1 and CDR2 from the germline V gene are DFQATT and SNEGSKA (reference sequence). The length of the CDR3 is 14 residues.

This chain's CDR3 is CAIAEGFGNQPQHF. In DNA, the CDR3 is TGTGCCATCGCCGAGGGGTTTGGCAATCAGCCCCAGCATTTT. The rearrangement uses TRBV10-3 and TRBJ1-5, with a tentative D call TRBD1 (5 bases). Trimming cost V 8 bases and J 2 bases, with 13 bases left between them. From germline, CDR1 is ENHRY and CDR2 SYGVKD. The CDR3 has 14 amino acids.

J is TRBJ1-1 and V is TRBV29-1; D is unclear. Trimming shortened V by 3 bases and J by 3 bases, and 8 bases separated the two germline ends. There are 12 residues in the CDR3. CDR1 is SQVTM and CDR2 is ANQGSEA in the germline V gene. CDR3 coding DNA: TGCAGCGTTGAGGGGAGGGACACTGAAGCTTTCTTT. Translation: CSVEGRDTEAFF.